Listed here are 6 T cell receptor beta chains from one sample, sequenced in a study of Ad26.COV2.S vaccination and SARS-CoV-2 variants. Only in-frame clones appear in the TCRdb table, and some are missing; sequencing was by immunoSEQ multiplex PCR. The sample carries over 400,000 clones, about 92% recorded once. Treatment of the sample: about 20 received Ad26.COV2.S at low or high dose, single or two shots; about five received placebo; per-sample allocation not given. All samples were drawn on day 63, counting from the first vaccine or placebo injection. The source material was peripheral blood, sampled in a trial of Ad26.COV2.S vaccine versus placebo. Source of these receptors: a person aged 18-65 years who received the Ad26.COV2.S COVID-19 vaccine or a placebo.

This sequence joins TRBV4-3 and TRBJ1-1, with a tentative D call TRBD1 (5 bases). Trimming left V 1 base short and J 0 bases short, with 9 bases between. The germline CDR1 and CDR2 sequences are LGHNA and YSLEER. The CDR3 length is 15 residues. In DNA, the CDR3 is TGCGCCAGCAGCCAAGGGGGACTGATGAACACTGAAGCTTTCTTT. Amino acids: CASSQGGLMNTEAFF.

V gene TRBV21-1 combines with J gene TRBJ1-2. TRBV21-1 is noted as a pseudogene. The CDR3 covers 13 residues. The CDR3 protein is CASSEGTLAGYTF. For the CDR3, the DNA is TGTGCCAGCAGCGAAGGGACGTTGGCTGGCTACACCTTC.

This clone was counted a few times. This chain connects TRBV30 to TRBJ1-5, with 11 bases that match TRBD1. The germline V gene has CDR1 GTSNPN and CDR2 SVGIG (reference sequence). V lost 8 bases to trimming and J lost 6 bases; unmatched junction nucleotides: 6. The CDR3 loop spans 13 amino acids. The CDR3 sequence is CAGGTGGLQPQHF. For the CDR3, the DNA is TGTGCCGGGGGGACAGGGGGACTTCAGCCCCAGCATTTT.

V and J are TRBV2 and TRBJ1-5; a possible D gene is TRBD1 (5 bases). The CDR3 sequence is 16 residues long. Trimming removed 1 base from V and 2 bases from J, with 12 bases in between. In germline, CDR1 is SNHLY, CDR2 FYNNEI. The CDR3 bases are TGTGCCAGCAGTGAAGGTTTTAAAGGGGGCAATCAGCCCCAGCATTTT. This translates into CASSEGFKGGNQPQHF.

The rearrangement links TRBV11-2 to TRBJ1-4, with 8 bases aligning to TRBD1. With 6 bases clipped from V and 3 bases from J, the junction kept 6 bases outside the gene matches. The germline V gene has CDR1 SGHAT and CDR2 FQNNGV. There are 15 residues in the CDR3. DNA of the CDR3: TGTGCCAGCAGAAAAACAGGGGGAGCTAATGAAAAACTGTTTTTT. Translated, it gives CASRKTGGANEKLFF. Using reference TRBV11-2 and TRBJ1-4 for the parts outside the CDR3, the full variable domain is EAGVAQSPRYKIIEKRQSVAFWCNPISGHATLYWYQQILGQGPKLLIQFQNNGVVDDSQLPKDRFSAERLKGVDSTLKIQPAKLEDSAVYLCASRKTGGANEKLFFGSGTQLSVL.

The genes are TRBV11-2 and TRBJ2-1; D remains ambiguous. The CDR3 contains 15 residues. Germline lookup yields CDR1 SGHAT and CDR2 FQNNGV. Trimming cost V 5 bases and J 7 bases, with 18 bases left between them. DNA of the CDR3: TGTGCCAGCAGCCTCGTCGGTAGATCCGGGAATGAGCAGTTCTTC. Translation gives CASSLVGRSGNEQFF. The variable domain in full, completed from reference TRBV11-2 and TRBJ2-1, reads EAGVAQSPRYKIIEKRQSVAFWCNPISGHATLYWYQQILGQGPKLLIQFQNNGVVDDSQLPKDRFSAERLKGVDSTLKIQPAKLEDSAVYLCASSLVGRSGNEQFFGPGTRLTVL.